This TCR beta chain was identified in a study of beta chain features in type 1 diabetes. Study outcomes and limitations: No resolution was reached here on whether HLA type influences TCRB rearrangement.

Reverse transcription of all isolated RNA meant that expressed TCRB transcripts were sequenced. Assay: immunoSEQ multiplex PCR; the TCRdb copy retains only in-frame clones and omits some. In the table there are under 800,000 clones, about 16% of which are singletons. Each of the sorted populations had a purity greater than 98%. This clone occurred a few times. Its target is unknown. The CDR3 totals 17 residues. Germline V CDR1 and CDR2: SEHNR, FQNEAQ (reference sequence). J was trimmed by 0 bases and V by 1 base; bases with no gene match: 7. The chain has TRBV7-9 and TRBJ1-1; 8 nucleotides agree with TRBD1. This receptor was obtained from a man in his late teens or twenties in good health. The source material was naive CD4+ T cells from blood. The CDR3 is CASSLVTGGTLNTEAFF. The CDR3 DNA sequence: TGTGCCAGCAGCTTAGTAACAGGGGGGACACTGAACACTGAAGCTTTCTTT.